The next 25 T cell receptor beta chains were all read from a single sample in a study of cytomegalovirus exposure and HLA in healthy donors. The PCR ran on 60 Vbeta and 13 Jbeta primers. The table came from immunoSEQ multiplex PCR; TCRdb's copy has only in-frame clones and leaves some out. The sample comprises over 150,000 clones, about 83% of which are singletons, and roughly 4% rests with the top ten. The sequenced sample was PBMCs. The receptor set was obtained from a woman in her thirties or forties in good health and CMV-seronegative.

This chain connects TRBV10-3 to TRBJ1-2; 7 bases map to TRBD1. V gave up 11 bases and J gave up 3 bases; unmatched junction bases: 9. This CDR3 spans 13 amino acids. The V gene's germline CDR1 is ENHRY and CDR2 SYGVKD. CDR3 sequence: CAGRGQEYYGYTF. The CDR3 DNA reads as TGTGCCGGACGAGGACAGGAGTACTATGGCTACACCTTC.

The V gene is TRBV7-8, the J gene TRBJ1-4; 8 bases align to TRBD1. From germline, CDR1 is SGHVS and CDR2 FQNEAQ. Unmatched junction bases numbered 6, after V lost 2 bases and J lost 4 bases. The CDR3 contains 16 residues. The CDR3 region has the DNA TGTGCCAGCAGCTTACAGGGGGCGGGTGGTAATGAAAAACTGTTTTTT. Amino acids: CASSLQGAGGNEKLFF.

V gene TRBV7-8 combines with J gene TRBJ2-5, with D possibly matching TRBD2 (5 bases). V lost 1 base and J lost 9, with 21 bases in between. Looked up from germline, CDR1 is SGHVS and CDR2 is FQNEAQ. The CDR3 covers 16 residues. The CDR3 nucleotides are TGTGCCAGCAGCTTAGAACGACTACCTGCCCGAGTTCCCCAGTACTTC. This encodes CASSLERLPARVPQYF.

This chain joins TRBV4-2 and TRBJ1-2; 8 bases agree with TRBD1. From germline, CDR1 is LGHNA and CDR2 YNFKEQ. The CDR3 spans 20 residues. V gave up 3 bases and J gave up 4 bases; unmatched junction bases: 22. CDR3 sequence: CASSHERGSGQGASGYGYTF. The DNA of the CDR3 is TGTGCCAGCAGCCATGAAAGGGGGTCCGGGCAGGGGGCCAGTGGCTATGGCTACACCTTC.

V is TRBV5-6 and J is TRBJ1-6; D ambiguous. Trimming removed 4 bases from V and 5 bases from J, with 7 bases in between. The CDR3 extends over 13 amino acids. Germline CDR1 SGHDT, CDR2 YYEEEE. CDR3 in amino acids: CASSHTDNSPLHF. CDR3 DNA sequence: TGTGCCAGCAGCCATACGGATAATTCACCCCTCCACTTT.

The rearrangement links TRBV5-6 to TRBJ1-1; 7 positions agree with TRBD1. From germline, CDR1 is SGHDT and CDR2 YYEEEE. V was pared by 4 bases and J by 3 bases, with 9 bases of the junction left unmatched. The CDR3 has 15 amino acids. CDR3 protein: CASSPIGGEDTEAFF. As DNA, the CDR3 is TGTGCCAGCAGCCCTATAGGGGGCGAGGACACTGAAGCTTTCTTT.

V gene TRBV10-3 combines with J gene TRBJ2-3, with 7 bases that match TRBD1. CDR1 and CDR2 from the germline V gene are ENHRY and SYGVKD. This CDR3 comprises 14 residues. Unmatched junction bases numbered 5, after V lost 4 bases and J lost 4 bases. CDR3 loop: CAISGDRAADTQYF. CDR3 in DNA: TGTGCCATCAGTGGTGACAGGGCGGCAGATACGCAGTATTTT.

The gene calls are TRBV30 and TRBJ2-1, with 13 positions matching TRBD2. CDR1 is GTSNPN and CDR2 is SVGIG in the germline V gene (reference sequence). Germline trimming cut 2 bases from V and 9 bases from J; bases unmatched to any gene: 7. The CDR3 has 15 amino acids. The CDR3 coding sequence is TGTGCCTGGAGTATGGGACTAGCGGGGAGTGGTGAGCAGTTCTTC. Translating gives CAWSMGLAGSGEQFF.

V usage is TRBV5-4 and J usage is TRBJ2-5; 13 positions agree with TRBD2. The CDR3 runs to 15 residues. CDR1 and CDR2 (germline): SGHNT, YYREEE (reference sequence). J was trimmed by 4 bases and V by 2 bases; bases with no gene match: 2. The CDR3 reads CASSLRTSGGETQYF. In DNA form, the CDR3 reads TGTGCCAGCAGCTTAAGGACTAGCGGGGGAGAGACCCAGTACTTC.

The V call is TRBV30, the J call TRBJ2-3; 9 nucleotides line up with TRBD2. The germline CDR1 and CDR2 sequences are GTSNPN and SVGIG (reference sequence). The V segment lost 3 bases and the J segment 9 bases; nucleotides outside the gene matches: 10. The CDR3 has 14 residues. The CDR3 sequence is CAWRRREGLGTQYF. The CDR3 DNA reads TGTGCCTGGAGACGGCGGGAGGGCCTTGGGACGCAGTATTTT.

This clone has only one observation. The rearrangement links TRBV5-4 to TRBJ1-1; perhaps TRBD1 as D (6 bases). In germline, CDR1 is SGHNT, CDR2 YYREEE (reference sequence). This CDR3 comprises 13 residues. The V end lost 5 bases, the J end lost 6 bases, and 14 bases lay between the germline ends. Written as DNA, the CDR3 is TGTGCCAGCAGGCTACAGGGTTCCGCTGAAGCTTTCTTT. Translated: CASRLQGSAEAFF. The full variable domain, with the rest looked up from reference TRBV5-4 and TRBJ1-1, is ETGVTQSPTHLIKTRGQQVTLRCSSQSGHNTVSWYQQALGQGPQFIFQYYREEENGRGNFPPRFSGLQFPNYSSELNVNALELDDSALYLCASRLQGSAEAFFGQGTRLTVV.

CDR3: CASSLVQGGYTF. Written as DNA, the CDR3 is TGTGCCAGCAGCTTGGTTCAGGGTGGCTACACCTTC. The V gene is TRBV5-6, the J gene TRBJ1-2, with D perhaps matching TRBD1 (5 bases). Trimming removed 0 bases from V and 7 bases from J, with 7 bases in between. Germline V gene sequence: CDR1 SGHDT, CDR2 YYEEEE. The CDR3 is made up of 12 amino acids.

The chain combines TRBV5-4 with TRBJ2-1; D remains ambiguous. The CDR3 runs to 13 residues. The germline V gene encodes CDR1 SGHNT and CDR2 YYREEE (reference sequence). V shed 0 bases and J shed 4 bases, with 5 bases lying between them. The CDR3 sequence: CASSLDSYNEQFF. In DNA form, the CDR3 reads TGTGCCAGCAGCTTGGATAGTTACAATGAGCAGTTCTTC.

CDR3 in DNA: TGTGCCGCCCAAGGCCAGGGGGCTGGGGGCACTGAAGCTTTCTTT. Translated: CAAQGQGAGGTEAFF. V usage is TRBV6-1 and J usage is TRBJ1-1; 8 bases match TRBD1. The CDR3 contains 15 residues. Trimming at V came to 11 bases and at J to 4 bases, leaving 15 bases not matched to a gene. Germline lookup yields CDR1 MNHNS and CDR2 SASEGT.

The J gene is TRBJ2-1, the V gene TRBV7-8, with TRBD2 matching 9 bases. CDR3 size: 16 residues. V lost 1 base to trimming and J lost 4 bases; unmatched junction nucleotides: 5. Per the germline V gene, CDR1 is SGHVS and CDR2 is FQNEAQ. The CDR3, as DNA: TGTGCCAGCAGCTTAGTGGTAAGCGGGAGGTACAATGAGCAGTTCTTC. Its translation is CASSLVVSGRYNEQFF.

The CDR3 sequence: CASITGRGAFF. DNA of the CDR3: TGTGCCAGCATAACCGGCCGGGGAGCTTTCTTT. The chain uses TRBV2 and TRBJ1-1; D is unresolved. The germline V gene has CDR1 SNHLY and CDR2 FYNNEI. The length of the CDR3 is 11 residues. Trimming took 7 bases from V and 10 from J, leaving 13 bases between them.

This clone was counted once. The chain employs TRBV5-6 and TRBJ2-7; 12 bases are shared with TRBD2. CDR3 length: 15 amino acids. With 0 bases clipped from V and 4 bases from J, the junction kept 2 bases outside the gene matches. CDR1 and CDR2 (germline): SGHDT, YYEEEE. This CDR3 reads CASSLELAGGYEQYF. The CDR3 nucleotides read TGTGCCAGCAGCTTGGAACTAGCGGGAGGTTACGAGCAGTACTTC.

V gene TRBV10-1 combines with J gene TRBJ1-2; D is possibly TRBD1 (5 bases). The germline V gene encodes CDR1 WNHNN and CDR2 SYGVQD (reference sequence). The V end was cut by 4 bases, the J end by 4 bases, with 10 bases between. CDR3 length: 13 amino acids. As DNA, the CDR3 is TGCGCCAGCAGTGGACAGTCAACCTATGGCTACACCTTC. Protein product: CASSGQSTYGYTF.

The V call is TRBV4-1, the J call TRBJ1-2, with D perhaps matching TRBD1 (5 bases). With 6 bases removed from V and 6 bases from J, the gap between germline ends came to 14 bases. The CDR3 is made up of 13 amino acids. Germline lookup yields CDR1 MGHRA and CDR2 YSYEKL. This CDR3 reads CASRRAWGDGYTF. The CDR3 bases are TGCGCCAGCAGGCGCGCCTGGGGGGATGGCTACACCTTC.

The sample holds a few counts of this clone. V and J are TRBV5-1 and TRBJ2-7; D might be TRBD1 (5 bases). The germline gives CDR1 SGHRS, CDR2 YFSETQ. Trimming took 0 bases from V and 3 from J, leaving 10 bases between them. The CDR3 sequence is 14 residues long. The CDR3 sequence: CASSLDATDYEQYF. In DNA form, the CDR3 reads TGCGCCAGCAGCTTGGATGCGACAGACTACGAGCAGTACTTC.

The rearrangement links TRBV4-2 to TRBJ1-1; D may be TRBD1 (5 bases). CDR1 LGHNA and CDR2 YNFKEQ come from the germline V gene. CDR3 length equals 15 residues. Trimming pared 1 base from V and 0 bases from J, leaving 9 bases between. CDR3 bases: TGTGCCAGCAGCCAAGTACGACAGCTGAACACTGAAGCTTTCTTT. Translating gives CASSQVRQLNTEAFF.

The V call is TRBV28, the J call TRBJ2-1; 9 bases line up with TRBD2. The CDR3 length is 14 residues. After removal of 6 bases from V and 7 bases from J, the junction contained 7 bases not matched to a gene. In germline, CDR1 is MDHEN, CDR2 SYDVKM. The CDR3 spells CASSSGLARNEQFF. The CDR3 region has the DNA TGTGCCAGCAGCTCGGGACTAGCTAGGAATGAGCAGTTCTTC. Complete variable domain (other parts from reference TRBV28 and TRBJ2-1): DVKVTQSSRYLVKRTGEKVFLECVQDMDHENMFWYRQDPGLGLRLIYFSYDVKMKEKGDIPEGYSVSREKKERFSLILESASTNQTSMYLCASSSGLARNEQFFGPGTRLTVL.

The J gene is TRBJ1-3, the V gene TRBV7-8, with D unclear. Germline V lookup: CDR1 SGHVS, CDR2 FQNEAQ. V was shortened by 3 bases and J by 0 bases, with 15 bases between the two germline ends. This CDR3 spans 17 amino acids. CDR3 coding DNA: TGTGCCAGCAGCTTGATCCGGGTAACCGACTCTGGAAACACCATATATTTT. Amino acids: CASSLIRVTDSGNTIYF.

V gene TRBV28 combines with J gene TRBJ1-2; 7 positions match TRBD1. The V and J ends lost 3 bases and 8 bases, in that order; junction bases with no gene match: 9. This CDR3 comprises 14 residues. Germline loops: CDR1 MDHEN, CDR2 SYDVKM. CDR3 bases: TGTGCCAGCAGTTTTTCAACAGGGGAGAGAGGCTACACCTTC. Encoded protein: CASSFSTGERGYTF.

The CDR3 DNA sequence: TGCGCCAGCAGCCACCAAGCCGACAAACCGGGGTATGGCTACACCTTC. It encodes CASSHQADKPGYGYTF. This rearrangement joins TRBV4-1 to TRBJ1-2; D unclear. The V gene lost 3 bases and the J gene lost 5 bases, with 19 bases spanning the gap. This CDR3 comprises 16 residues. Germline V gives CDR1 MGHRA, CDR2 YSYEKL.